The 5 T cell receptor beta chains reported below all come from one sample, sequenced in a study of blood T cell repertoires in COVID-19. Measured with immunoSEQ multiplex PCR; TCRdb has only the in-frame clones, and not every one. The sample lists about 320,000 clones, roughly nine tenths seen once, with 11% in the top ten. The sequenced sample consisted of peripheral blood. The receptors stem from a woman aged 25 to 45 with COVID-19, enrolled during active disease.

This chain connects TRBV7-2 to TRBJ1-1, with D perhaps TRBD1 (5 bases). Germline V lookup: CDR1 SGHTA, CDR2 FQGNSA. The CDR3 spans 14 residues. The ends were cut back, 1 base at V and 6 bases at J, with 12 bases in the middle. Here the CDR3 DNA reads TGTGCCAGCAGCTTAGGAATGGGGCTAGCTGAAGCTTTCTTT. It yields the protein CASSLGMGLAEAFF.

The J gene is TRBJ1-2, the V gene TRBV7-9, with 8 bases lining up with TRBD1. The V gene's germline CDR1 is SEHNR and CDR2 FQNEAQ (reference sequence). CDR3 length: 14 residues. Germline trimming cut 5 bases from V and 3 bases from J; bases unmatched to any gene: 5. The CDR3 loop is CASSPYRGDYGYTF. The CDR3 DNA is TGTGCCAGCAGCCCGTACAGGGGGGACTATGGCTACACCTTC.

The chain recombines TRBV18 with TRBJ2-1; 10 bases are shared with TRBD2. Unmatched junction bases numbered 8, after V lost 4 bases and J lost 8 bases. This CDR3 is built from 15 residues. The germline gives CDR1 KGHSH, CDR2 LQKENI. CDR3 amino acids: CASSHSGTSVDEQFF. The CDR3, as DNA: TGTGCCAGCTCACATTCCGGGACTAGCGTCGATGAGCAGTTCTTC. Full variable domain (rest looked up from reference TRBV18 and TRBJ2-1): NAGVMQNPRHLVRRRGQEARLRCSPMKGHSHVYWYRQLPEEGLKFMVYLQKENIIDESGMPKERFSAEFPKEGPSILRIQQVVRGDSAAYFCASSHSGTSVDEQFFGPGTRLTVL.

This chain uses TRBV4-2 with TRBJ1-5; 11 bases align to TRBD1. V lost 3 bases to trimming and J lost 7 bases; unmatched junction nucleotides: 8. Looked up from germline, CDR1 is LGHNA and CDR2 is YNFKEQ. This CDR3 has 16 residues. The CDR3 sequence: CASSQEPGQGGQPQHF. CDR3 coding DNA: TGTGCCAGCAGCCAGGAACCGGGACAGGGGGGGCAGCCCCAGCATTTT.

Comment on this clone: Its ends do not fully match the called genes, so a read error is possible. This chain's CDR3 is CASSWGVEGYVF. Written as DNA, the CDR3 is TGCGCCAGCAGCTGGGGGGTCGAAGGGTACGTCTTT. The rearrangement uses TRBV5-1 and TRBJ1-1; a possible D gene is TRBD1 (5 bases). Germline V gives CDR1 SGHRS, CDR2 YFSETQ. The CDR3 runs to 12 residues.